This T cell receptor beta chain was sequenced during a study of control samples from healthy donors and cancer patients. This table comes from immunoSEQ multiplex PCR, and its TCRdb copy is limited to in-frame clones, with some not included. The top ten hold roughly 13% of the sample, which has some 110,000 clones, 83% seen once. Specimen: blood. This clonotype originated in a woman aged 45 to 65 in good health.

DNA of the CDR3: TGTGCCAGCAGCTTTAAGGGGGGACAGGACTCCTACGAGCAGTACTTC. Translated: CASSFKGGQDSYEQYF. The chain couples TRBV7-3 to TRBJ2-7; 8 bases fit TRBD1. The V gene's germline CDR1 is SGHTA and CDR2 FQGTGA. The ends lost 3 bases at V and 0 bases at J; junction bases unmatched: 7. The CDR3 runs to 16 residues.